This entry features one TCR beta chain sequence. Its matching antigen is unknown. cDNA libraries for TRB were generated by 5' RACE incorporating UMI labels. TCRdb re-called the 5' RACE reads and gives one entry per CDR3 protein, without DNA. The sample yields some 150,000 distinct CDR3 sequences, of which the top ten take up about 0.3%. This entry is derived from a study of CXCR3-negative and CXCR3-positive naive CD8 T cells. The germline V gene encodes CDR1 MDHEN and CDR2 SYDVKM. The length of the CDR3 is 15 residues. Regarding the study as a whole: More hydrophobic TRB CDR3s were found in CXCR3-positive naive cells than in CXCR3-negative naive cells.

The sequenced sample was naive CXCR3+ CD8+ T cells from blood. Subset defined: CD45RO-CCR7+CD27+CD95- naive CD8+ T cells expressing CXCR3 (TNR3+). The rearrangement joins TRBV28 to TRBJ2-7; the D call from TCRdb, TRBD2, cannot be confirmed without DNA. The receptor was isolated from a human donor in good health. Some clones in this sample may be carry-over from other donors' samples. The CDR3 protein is CASSPLAEPAYEQYF.